The 32 T cell receptor beta chains below come from one sample, sequenced in a study of Graves' ophthalmopathy and Graves' hyperthyroidism. The authors amplified TCR beta CDR3 regions, and they did so from RNA transcripts for repertoire sequencing. RT-PCR was first run with HTBI primers, then multiplex PCR in a second round. Each CDR3 protein gets one entry after TCRdb re-called the multiplex PCR reads with MiXCR. This table holds approximately 330,000 distinct CDR3 sequences, about 17% found once. Sequencing was carried out using peripheral blood. The receptor source for this set is an adult man with Graves' ophthalmopathy.

The sample holds many counts of this clonotype. V is TRBV11-2 and J is TRBJ2-7; D not certain. The V and J ends lost 0 bases and 3 bases respectively, with 9 bases between them. Germline CDR1 SGHAT, CDR2 FQNNGV. The CDR3 has 14 amino acids. CDR3 DNA sequence: TGTGCCAGCAGCTTAGATCTAGGCGGCTACGAGCAGTACTTC. Protein product: CASSLDLGGYEQYF.

This clonotype has a count of ten or more. The chain joins TRBV12-3 or TRBV12-4 to TRBJ1-6; D perhaps matches TRBD1 (5 bases). Trimming left V 3 bases short and J 10 bases short, with 16 bases between. The CDR3 sequence is 15 residues long. The CDR3 here is CASSFGGTDSSPLHF. CDR3 sequence (DNA): TGTGCCAGCAGTTTTGGGGGGACCGATTCCTCACCCCTCCACTTT.

For this clonotype: This may be a read error: a much more frequent sequence differs by one nucleotide. This rearrangement joins TRBV5-1 to TRBJ1-5; D is uncertain. The germline gives CDR1 SGHRS, CDR2 YFSETQ. The CDR3 spans 14 residues. The ends were cut back, 3 bases at V and 2 bases at J, with 9 bases in the middle. DNA for the CDR3: TGCGCCAGCAGCTCCCAGGTGGGCAATCAGCCCCAGCATTTT. Translation gives CASSSQVGNQPQHF.

This clonotype has at least ten counts. V and J are TRBV4-2 and TRBJ2-7; 8 nucleotides agree with TRBD1. CDR1 is LGHNA, CDR2 YNFKEQ, per germline. The CDR3 has 15 residues. V trimming: 4 bases; J trimming: 3 bases; junction bases outside the gene matches: 8. The CDR3 loop is CASSPGGQGVYEQYF. CDR3 sequence (DNA): TGTGCCAGCAGCCCAGGAGGACAGGGTGTCTACGAGCAGTACTTC.

This clonotype has ten or more counts. CDR3 DNA: TGTGCCAGCAGTTTACCGAACACTGAAGCTTTCTTT. Protein: CASSLPNTEAFF. This sequence joins TRBV28 and TRBJ1-1; D gene unclear. The V end lost 2 bases, the J end lost 1 base, and 2 bases lay between the germline ends. CDR1 is MDHEN and CDR2 is SYDVKM in the germline V gene. The CDR3 is 12 residues long.

This clonotype was observed many times. The chain employs TRBV6-1 and TRBJ2-5; TRBD2 matches 12 bases. After removal of 7 bases from V and 4 bases from J, the junction contained 4 bases not matched to a gene. This CDR3 spans 14 amino acids. The germline gives CDR1 MNHNS, CDR2 SASEGT. The CDR3 DNA reads as TGTGCCAGCAAGCTAGCGGGAGGGGGAGAGACCCAGTACTTC. It yields the protein CASKLAGGGETQYF.

The sample holds many counts of this clonotype. This sequence joins TRBV18 and TRBJ1-1; D remains ambiguous. Trimming left V 3 bases short and J 1 base short, with 9 bases between. The CDR3 is 14 amino acids. The V gene's germline CDR1 is KGHSH and CDR2 LQKENI. In nucleotides, the CDR3 is TGTGCCAGCTCACCCGCGAACCAGAACACTGAAGCTTTCTTT. Amino acids: CASSPANQNTEAFF.

This clonotype was recorded many times. The chain recombines TRBV29-1 with TRBJ2-5; TRBD1 matches at 7 bases. Germline V CDR1 and CDR2: SQVTM, ANQGSEA. CDR3 size: 13 residues. V was clipped by 7 bases and J by 1 base; unmatched bases: 6. CDR3 bases: TGCAGCGCCCGAGGGGGCTTCCAAGAGACCCAGTACTTC. Translated, it gives CSARGGFQETQYF.

In this sample, this clonotype turned up many times. The rearrangement links TRBV3-1 to TRBJ1-3; D is ambiguous. Trimming left V 2 bases short and J 0 bases short, with 8 bases between. The CDR3 covers 15 residues. Germline V lookup: CDR1 LGHDT, CDR2 YNNKEL (reference sequence). The CDR3 DNA is TGTGCCAGCAGCCAACATCCGTTCTCTGGAAACACCATATATTTT. Translated: CASSQHPFSGNTIYF.

In its sample, this clonotype was seen many times. The chain is built from TRBV7-8 and TRBJ2-1, with 10 bases fitting TRBD2. Germline CDR1 reads SGHVS; CDR2 reads FQNEAQ. CDR3 size: 20 residues. V gave up 1 base and J gave up 2 bases; unmatched junction bases: 14. CDR3 amino acids: CASSLVDIDLAGVAYNEQFF. The CDR3 nucleotides are TGTGCCAGCAGCTTAGTGGATATCGATCTAGCGGGAGTGGCCTACAATGAGCAGTTCTTC.

This clonotype was observed many times. The V call is TRBV30, the J call TRBJ2-7; D is uncertain. The length of the CDR3 is 14 residues. The V gene's germline CDR1 is GTSNPN and CDR2 SVGIG (reference sequence). V gave up 3 bases and J gave up 2 bases, with 14 bases separating them. The CDR3 DNA is TGTGCCTGGAGGAGGAAGAGCCTGACCTACGAGCAGTACTTC. It encodes CAWRRKSLTYEQYF. The entire variable domain, with the rest obtained from reference TRBV30 and TRBJ2-7, is as follows: SQTIHQWPATLVQPVGSPLSLECTVEGTSNPNLYWYRQAAGRGLQLLFYSVGIGQISSEVPQNLSASRPQDRQFILSSKKLLLSDSGFYLCAWRRKSLTYEQYFGPGTRLTVT.

The sample holds many counts of this clonotype. J is TRBJ1-3 and V is TRBV9, with D unclear. Trimming cost V 0 bases and J 0 bases, with 10 bases left between them. The CDR3 runs to 16 residues. Per the germline V gene, CDR1 is SGDLS and CDR2 is YYNGEE. The CDR3 spells CASSVATGVSGNTIYF. The DNA of the CDR3 is TGTGCCAGCAGCGTAGCTACTGGGGTCTCTGGAAACACCATATATTTT.

This clonotype showed up many times. This rearrangement joins TRBV11-2 to TRBJ2-1; D is uncertain. CDR3 length equals 13 residues. Per germline, CDR1 SGHAT and CDR2 FQNNGV. V lost 1 base and J 4 bases, leaving 5 bases between the germline ends. The chain's CDR3 is CASSLGVYNEQFF. CDR3 in DNA: TGTGCCAGCAGCTTAGGCGTTTACAATGAGCAGTTCTTC.

This clonotype was seen repeatedly, ten times or more. This chain connects TRBV20-1 to TRBJ2-1; a possible D gene is TRBD1 (5 bases). V lost 3 bases and J lost 8, with 14 bases in between. Germline V CDR1 and CDR2: DFQATT, SNEGSKA (reference sequence). This CDR3 contains 13 residues. CDR3: CSARYQGNDEQFF. In nucleotides, the CDR3 is TGCAGTGCTAGGTACCAGGGAAACGATGAGCAGTTCTTC.

This clonotype was picked up many times. This sequence joins TRBV7-2 and TRBJ2-5; 8 nucleotides match TRBD2. The CDR3 has 14 amino acids. The germline gives CDR1 SGHTA, CDR2 FQGNSA. Losses at the gene ends were 2 bases for V and 7 bases for J; bases not matched to a gene: 6. CDR3 sequence (DNA): TGTGCCAGCAGCTTACGGGGGGGGGCGAGGACCCAGTACTTC. Translating gives CASSLRGGARTQYF.

This clonotype was recorded at least ten times. The chain uses TRBV11-1 and TRBJ2-2; TRBD2 agrees at 7 bases. Germline loops: CDR1 SGHAT, CDR2 FQDESV (reference sequence). V trimming: 5 bases; J trimming: 5 bases; junction bases outside the gene matches: 14. This CDR3 comprises 17 residues. CDR3 in DNA: TGTGCCAGCAGCGTAAACTTAGCGGGTGTTTTGACCGGGGAGCTGTTTTTT. This gives the protein CASSVNLAGVLTGELFF.

J is TRBJ2-7 and V is TRBV20-1; 12 bases match TRBD1. V was clipped by 3 bases and J by 4 bases; unmatched bases: 4. Germline V CDR1 and CDR2: DFQATT, SNEGSKA (reference sequence). The CDR3 contains 14 residues. The CDR3 bases are TGCAGTGCTAGTGGGACAGGGGGCCTTTACGAGCAGTACTTC. It encodes CSASGTGGLYEQYF.

This clonotype was seen at least ten times. V is TRBV30 and J is TRBJ2-2; no reliable D call. From germline, CDR1 is GTSNPN and CDR2 SVGIG (reference sequence). This CDR3 comprises 11 residues. V was trimmed by 0 bases and J by 9 bases, leaving 5 bases between them. This chain's CDR3 is CAWSVQRELFF. In DNA form, the CDR3 reads TGTGCCTGGAGTGTACAGCGGGAGCTGTTTTTT.

This clonotype appeared many times. This chain joins TRBV7-8 and TRBJ1-2, with 8 bases lining up with TRBD1. Per the germline V gene, CDR1 is SGHVS and CDR2 is FQNEAQ. The length of the CDR3 is 14 residues. With V trimmed by 2 bases and J by 6 bases, 5 bases remained unmatched. The DNA of the CDR3 is TGTGCCAGCAGCTTATCAGGGGGCAGCGATGGCTACACCTTC. It encodes CASSLSGGSDGYTF. Full variable domain (outside the CDR3, taken from reference TRBV7-8 and TRBJ1-2): GAGVSQSPRYKVAKRGQDVALRCDPISGHVSLFWYQQALGQGPEFLTYFQNEAQLDKSGLPSDRFFAERPEGSVSTLKIQRTQQEDSAVYLCASSLSGGSDGYTFGSGTRLTVV.

This clonotype came up many times. This sequence joins TRBV6-2 or TRBV6-3 and TRBJ1-2, with D possibly being TRBD1 (6 bases). CDR1 MNHEY and CDR2 SVGEGT come from the germline V gene. Trimming removed 6 bases at V and 7 bases at J, with 18 bases between. The length of the CDR3 is 14 residues. The CDR3 spells CASRTGQTSVGYTF. As DNA, the CDR3 is TGTGCCAGCAGAACCGGACAGACTTCGGTTGGCTACACCTTC.

This clonotype came up many times. V and J are TRBV6-2 or TRBV6-3 and TRBJ2-5; tentative D call: TRBD1 (6 bases). The CDR3 is 17 residues long. Trimming cost V 1 base and J 1 base, with 16 bases left between them. The germline V gene encodes CDR1 MNHEY and CDR2 SVGEGT. CDR3 DNA sequence: TGTGCCAGCAGTTACTGGGGTGGCAGGGGTCCCCAAGAGACCCAGTACTTC. Residues: CASSYWGGRGPQETQYF.

This clonotype was seen many times. The chain couples TRBV6-1 to TRBJ1-2; D might be TRBD1 (5 bases). From germline, CDR1 is MNHNS and CDR2 SASEGT. This CDR3 region has 10 residues. V lost 11 bases and J 7 bases, leaving 11 bases between the germline ends. In DNA, the CDR3 is TGTGCCCGCGGGGGTTGTGGCTACACCTTC. Protein product: CARGGCGYTF.

This clonotype was detected many times. The rearrangement joins TRBV29-1 to TRBJ2-7, with 8 nucleotides matching TRBD1. CDR3 length: 12 amino acids. Germline CDR1 reads SQVTM; CDR2 reads ANQGSEA. Trimming cost V 7 bases and J 5 bases; bases outside gene matches: 7. The CDR3 sequence: CSAWTGPDEQYF. The CDR3 DNA reads TGCAGCGCATGGACAGGGCCGGACGAGCAGTACTTC.

In its sample, this clonotype was seen many times. This chain joins TRBV20-1 and TRBJ2-7; 14 bases line up with TRBD2. CDR3 length equals 17 residues. Germline V gene data show CDR1 as DFQATT and CDR2 as SNEGSKA (reference sequence). The ends lost 4 bases at V and 0 bases at J; junction bases unmatched: 8. The CDR3 protein is CSAIGLAGGFFSYEQYF. For the CDR3, the DNA is TGCAGTGCTATAGGACTAGCGGGAGGTTTTTTCTCCTACGAGCAGTACTTC.

This clonotype was recorded many times. The chain joins TRBV6-1 to TRBJ1-1; D possibly corresponds to TRBD1 (6 bases). The CDR3 length is 16 residues. Trimming cost V 5 bases and J 1 base, with 17 bases left between them. The germline gives CDR1 MNHNS, CDR2 SASEGT. CDR3 sequence: CASSSPGARANTEAFF. CDR3 in DNA: TGTGCCAGCAGTAGCCCAGGGGCTCGGGCGAACACTGAAGCTTTCTTT.

The V gene is TRBV7-9, the J gene TRBJ1-1; TRBD1 is a possible D gene (6 bases). Germline CDR1 is SEHNR and CDR2 is FQNEAQ (reference sequence). The CDR3 extends over 15 amino acids. V was pared by 6 bases and J by 4 bases, with 18 bases between. In DNA form, the CDR3 reads TGTGCCAGCAGTAGTTCCGGGACATGGGGCACTGAAGCTTTCTTT. Protein sequence: CASSSSGTWGTEAFF. Full variable domain (remainder filled in from reference TRBV7-9 and TRBJ1-1): DTGVSQNPRHKITKRGQNVTFRCDPISEHNRLYWYRQTLGQGPEFLTYFQNEAQLEKSRLLSDRFSAERPKGSFSTLEIQRTEQGDSAMYLCASSSSGTWGTEAFFGQGTRLTVV.

This clonotype was recorded many times. V is TRBV20-1 and J is TRBJ2-7; 7 nucleotides match TRBD1. Germline-derived CDR1 and CDR2 are DFQATT and SNEGSKA (reference sequence). After removal of 3 bases from V and 6 bases from J, the junction contained 14 bases not matched to a gene. The CDR3 extends over 15 amino acids. CDR3 protein: CSARGQVDRVGEQYF. The DNA of the CDR3 is TGCAGTGCTAGGGGTCAGGTAGACAGGGTAGGCGAGCAGTACTTC.

This clonotype was found many times. This chain links TRBV6-2 or TRBV6-3 with TRBJ1-5; D remains unclear. In germline, CDR1 is MNHEY, CDR2 SVGEGT. The length of the CDR3 is 13 residues. Between the trimmed V and J ends, which lost 4 bases and 6 bases, there was a span of 10 bases. The DNA for the CDR3 is TGTGCCAGCAGTTCCCAGTCCCGTCAGCCCCAGCATTTT. It codes for CASSSQSRQPQHF.

The rearrangement joins TRBV19 to TRBJ1-1; the match to TRBD1 covers 9 bases. CDR3 size: 15 residues. V was clipped by 4 bases and J by 3 bases; unmatched bases: 6. Germline V lookup: CDR1 LNHDA, CDR2 SQIVND (reference sequence). The DNA for the CDR3 is TGTGCCAGTAGTAGAGGGACAGGGTTGCACACTGAAGCTTTCTTT. The encoded protein is CASSRGTGLHTEAFF.

This clonotype was observed at least ten times. The chain links TRBV20-1 to TRBJ2-5; 10 bases map to TRBD2. CDR1 and CDR2 (germline): DFQATT, SNEGSKA (reference sequence). Germline trimming cut 2 bases from V and 2 bases from J; bases unmatched to any gene: 5. This CDR3 is built from 15 residues. CDR3 protein: CSARPLAGAQETQYF. CDR3 coding DNA: TGCAGTGCTAGACCTCTAGCGGGGGCGCAAGAGACCCAGTACTTC.

The chain uses TRBV6-2 or TRBV6-3 and TRBJ2-7, with D uncertain. CDR3 length: 12 residues. The V gene's germline CDR1 is MNHEY and CDR2 SVGEGT. Trimming left V 0 bases short and J 5 bases short, with 5 bases between. CDR3 bases: TGTGCCAGCAGTTACTCGTCCGACGAGCAGTACTTC. Its protein product is CASSYSSDEQYF.

V usage is TRBV7-2 and J usage is TRBJ1-6; D gene unclear. Germline loops: CDR1 SGHTA, CDR2 FQGNSA. Trimming shortened V by 0 bases and J by 7 bases, and 4 bases separated the two germline ends. The CDR3 is made up of 13 amino acids. Here the CDR3 reads CASSLASNSPLHF. The DNA of the CDR3 is TGTGCCAGCAGCTTAGCTTCAAATTCACCCCTCCACTTT.